This entry is about one T cell receptor (beta chain). The antigen remains undetermined. These data originate in a study of Tregs in tolerant kidney transplant recipients. Study-level background: Recipients received nonmyeloablative bone marrow transplants from related graft donors, with transient mixed chimerism.

CDR3 size: 14 residues. Germline values: CDR1 LNHNV, CDR2 YYDKDF (reference sequence). V lost 0 bases to trimming and J lost 8 bases, with 11 bases between them. Unstimulated Tregs (CD4+CD25+CD127-) and CD4+CD25- non-Tregs were sorted from PBMCs. Study-level findings and limits: Validation in larger populations is needed because few patients were studied. Antigen-driven expansion was suggested because donor-specific Tregs expanded more than all Tregs in tolerant patients.

The repertoire was sequenced with immunoSEQ multiplex PCR; TCRdb's copy has only in-frame clones and lacks some. The sample consists of around 78,000 clones, around 90% of them appearing once. The starting material was Tregs from blood, obtained before the transplant. The V and J genes are TRBV15 and TRBJ1-5; a weak D match, TRBD1 (6 bases). This sequence originates from a human donor who received a combined kidney and bone marrow transplant. The CDR3 spells CATSRDRAGEPQHF. The CDR3, as DNA: TGTGCCACCAGCAGAGACAGGGCAGGGGAGCCCCAGCATTTT.